The 12 T cell receptor beta chains given below trace back to one sample, sequenced in a study of control samples from healthy donors and cancer patients. TCRdb's table, derived via immunoSEQ multiplex PCR, lists solely in-frame clones and lacks some. There are tens of thousands of clones in the sample; nearly 90% occur only once, and 4.5% to 7% lies in the top ten. Specimen: blood. The receptors originated from a man aged 45-60 years in good health.

This rearrangement joins TRBV7-6 to TRBJ2-7; 8 bases line up with TRBD1. CDR3 length: 13 amino acids. Unmatched junction bases numbered 2, after V lost 5 bases and J lost 2 bases. CDR1 is SGHVS and CDR2 is FNYEAQ in the germline V gene. CDR3 sequence reads: CASSRQGTYEQYF. CDR3 nucleotides: TGTGCCAGCAGCCGACAGGGGACCTACGAGCAGTACTTC.

Concerning this clone itself: This may arise from a read error, as a much more abundant clone is one base away. V and J are TRBV3-1 (or the pseudogene TRBV3-2) and TRBJ2-1, with 11 bases matching TRBD2. The CDR3 sequence is 17 residues long. Germline CDR1 is LGHDT and CDR2 is YNNKEL (reference sequence). The CDR3 region is CTSSRQTLAGGVDEQFF. The DNA for the CDR3 is TGTACCAGCAGCCGACAGACATTAGCGGGGGGGGTTGATGAGCAGTTCTTC.

The chain joins TRBV4-1 to TRBJ1-6, with a weak D call TRBD1 (5 bases). The CDR3 sequence is 20 residues long. Germline CDR1 and CDR2: MGHRA and YSYEKL. Trimming cost V 2 bases and J 0 bases, with 20 bases left between them. CDR3: CASSQRMVVTGASYNSPLHF. For the CDR3, the DNA is TGCGCCAGCAGCCAAAGAATGGTAGTAACAGGTGCCTCCTATAATTCACCCCTCCACTTT.

The chain uses TRBV19 and TRBJ1-2; the D gene is possibly TRBD1 (6 bases). This CDR3 comprises 16 residues. The germline V gene has CDR1 LNHDA and CDR2 SQIVND (reference sequence). V was trimmed by 2 bases and J by 3 bases, leaving 16 bases between them. CDR3 in amino acids: CASSITRQVIDYGYTF. CDR3 coding DNA: TGTGCCAGTAGTATAACAAGACAGGTGATCGACTATGGCTACACCTTC.

The chain employs TRBV9 and TRBJ2-7; 8 nucleotides agree with TRBD1. CDR1 is SGDLS, CDR2 YYNGEE, per germline. This CDR3 comprises 16 residues. V lost 2 bases to trimming and J lost 3 bases; unmatched junction nucleotides: 10. In DNA, the CDR3 is TGTGCCAGCAGCGTCGGACAGGGAGTAGCCCTCTACGAGCAGTACTTC. Its translation: CASSVGQGVALYEQYF.

A remark on this clone: The junction departs from the called germline gene at one end, perhaps through a read error. V gene TRBV23-1 combines with J gene TRBJ2-7, with D unresolved. TRBV23-1 is identified as an open reading frame with a role that is uncertain. CDR3 length: 13 amino acids. In DNA form, the CDR3 reads TGCGCCAGCAGTCAATCGGAGTCCTCCGAGCAGTACTTC. It yields the protein CASSQSESSEQYF.

A word on this clone: The sample carries other DNA sequences with the same CDR3. This sequence joins TRBV13 and TRBJ2-1; possibly TRBD2 for D (6 bases). V was trimmed by 0 bases and J by 7 bases, leaving 7 bases between them. The V gene's germline CDR1 is PRHDT and CDR2 FYEKMQ (reference sequence). The CDR3 sequence is 13 residues long. CDR3: CASSLGRGNEQFF. The CDR3 region has the DNA TGTGCCAGCAGCTTAGGCCGGGGGAATGAGCAGTTCTTC.

The chain combines TRBV29-1 with TRBJ1-3; 8 nucleotides agree with TRBD1. The V gene end was trimmed by 7 bases and the J gene end by 1 base; junction bases not matched to a gene: 12. Germline-derived CDR1 and CDR2 are SQVTM and ANQGSEA. The CDR3 is 16 amino acids. The CDR3, as DNA: TGCAGCGCCAGGGGGCAGGGGAGTTTATCTGGAAACACCATATATTTT. This translates into CSARGQGSLSGNTIYF. Filled out from reference TRBV29-1 and TRBJ1-3, the complete variable domain reads SAVISQKPSRDICQRGTSLTIQCQVDSQVTMMFWYRQQPGQSLTLIATANQGSEATYESGFVIDKFPISRPNLTFSTLTVSNMSPEDSSIYLCSARGQGSLSGNTIYFGEGSWLTVV.

This rearrangement joins TRBV13 to TRBJ2-3, with unresolved D. The CDR3 consists of 11 residues. Germline V gene data show CDR1 as PRHDT and CDR2 as FYEKMQ (reference sequence). V lost 6 bases and J 4 bases, leaving 5 bases between the germline ends. CDR3 in amino acids: CASRLADTQYF. The CDR3 region has the DNA TGTGCCAGCAGACTCGCAGATACGCAGTATTTT.

CDR3 region: CASSRNNEQFF. The CDR3 nucleotides are TGTGCCAGCAGCCGAAACAATGAGCAGTTCTTC. The rearrangement links TRBV13 to TRBJ2-1; D unresolved. V was clipped by 5 bases and J by 5 bases, with 4 bases between them. Germline CDR1 is PRHDT and CDR2 is FYEKMQ (reference sequence). The CDR3 is 11 residues long.

This rearrangement joins TRBV29-1 to TRBJ1-2; 7 bases match TRBD1. CDR3 length: 16 amino acids. Trimming removed 5 bases from V and 2 bases from J; junction bases left unmatched: 14. Germline V gene lookup returns CDR1 SQVTM and CDR2 ANQGSEA. The CDR3 loop reads CSVPTSGTASNYGYTF. The CDR3 bases are TGCAGCGTTCCAACTTCCGGGACAGCTTCCAACTATGGCTACACCTTC.

The J gene is TRBJ1-1, the V gene TRBV12-3 or TRBV12-4; a weak D match, TRBD1 (5 bases). Trimming took off 2 bases at V and 6 bases at J, with 7 bases between the two ends. The CDR3 runs to 12 residues. The CDR3 DNA reads as TGTGCCAGCAGTTTATGGGGCTCTGAAGCTTTCTTT. Translation: CASSLWGSEAFF.